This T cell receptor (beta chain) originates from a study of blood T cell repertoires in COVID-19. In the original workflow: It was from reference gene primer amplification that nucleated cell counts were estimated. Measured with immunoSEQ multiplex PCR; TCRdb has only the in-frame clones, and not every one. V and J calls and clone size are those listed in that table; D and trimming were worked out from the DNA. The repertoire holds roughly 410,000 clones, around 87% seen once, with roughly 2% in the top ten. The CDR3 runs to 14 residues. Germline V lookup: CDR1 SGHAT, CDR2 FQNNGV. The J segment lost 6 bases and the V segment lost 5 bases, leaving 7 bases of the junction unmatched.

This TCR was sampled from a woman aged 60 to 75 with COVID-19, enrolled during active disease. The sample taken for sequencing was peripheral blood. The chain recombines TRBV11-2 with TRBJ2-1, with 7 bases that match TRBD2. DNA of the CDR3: TGTGCCAGCAGCCCCCGGACTAGGCTCAATGAGCAGTTCTTC. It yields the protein CASSPRTRLNEQFF. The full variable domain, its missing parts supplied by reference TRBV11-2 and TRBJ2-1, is EAGVAQSPRYKIIEKRQSVAFWCNPISGHATLYWYQQILGQGPKLLIQFQNNGVVDDSQLPKDRFSAERLKGVDSTLKIQPAKLEDSAVYLCASSPRTRLNEQFFGPGTRLTVL.